One sample yielded the 10 T cell receptor beta chains listed below, sequenced in a study of blood T cells in healthy people across ages. Next came a second PCR, run for roughly 6 to 11 cycles, which used a sample-barcoded 5' primer along with a J-beta primer mix. One entry per CDR3 protein, called by TCRdb with MiXCR from the 5' RACE reads. The sample carries about 670,000 distinct CDR3 sequences, 40% to 50% recorded once. Sequenced: blood. The receptors derive from a man of 80 years or more in good health.

This clonotype was recorded once. This sequence joins TRBV4-2 and TRBJ2-1; 12 bases fit TRBD2. The closer fit of TRBJ2-7 to the DNA end suggests the J call may be wrong. The CDR3 is 16 residues long. Germline loops: CDR1 LGHNA, CDR2 YNFKEQ. The DNA for the CDR3 is TGTGCCAGCAGCCAAACTAGCGGGGGGCCCAGCCGGGAGCAGTACTTC. It specifies CASSQTSGGPSREQYF.

This chain joins TRBV3-1 and TRBJ2-5, with TRBD1 as a possible D gene (5 bases). Germline V gene lookup returns CDR1 LGHDT and CDR2 YNNKEL (reference sequence). This CDR3 has 15 residues. V was pared by 5 bases and J by 1 base, with 14 bases between. CDR3 sequence: CASSARQNPQETQYF. In DNA, the CDR3 is TGTGCCAGCAGCGCTAGACAGAACCCCCAAGAGACCCAGTACTTC.

This clonotype has ten or more counts. The CDR3 nucleotides are TGTGCCAGCAGCTTATTCGAGGGCACAGATACGCAGTATTTT. Its protein product is CASSLFEGTDTQYF. V is TRBV7-9 and J is TRBJ2-3; D is ambiguous. Germline CDR1 and CDR2: SEHNR and FQNEAQ (reference sequence). Trimming stripped 2 bases from V and 1 base from J, with 7 bases between. The CDR3 contains 14 residues.

This clonotype has a handful of counts. This chain links TRBV11-2 with TRBJ1-2, with 12 bases fitting TRBD1. Looked up from germline, CDR1 is SGHAT and CDR2 is FQNNGV. The CDR3 extends over 15 amino acids. The V gene end was trimmed by 3 bases and the J gene end by 10 bases; junction bases not matched to a gene: 9. CDR3 residues: CASSFGTGGAVAYTF. CDR3 bases: TGTGCCAGCAGCTTTGGGACAGGGGGCGCGGTCGCCTACACCTTC.

This clonotype was observed a handful of times. The chain joins TRBV2 to TRBJ1-5; D remains unclear. Looked up from germline, CDR1 is SNHLY and CDR2 is FYNNEI. V lost 6 bases, J lost 5 bases, and 17 bases lay in between. The CDR3 extends over 15 amino acids. CDR3 region: CASSNDGPLDQPQHF. The CDR3 bases are TGTGCCAGCAGCAACGACGGACCCCTCGATCAGCCCCAGCATTTT.

This clonotype was seen repeatedly, ten times or more. This chain uses TRBV6-1 with TRBJ2-5; possible D gene TRBD2, 6 bases. V dropped 8 bases and J dropped 0 bases, with 10 bases sitting between them. Germline assignment: CDR1 MNHNS and CDR2 SASEGT. The CDR3 has 13 amino acids. CDR3 residues: CASGGTYQETQYF. The DNA for the CDR3 is TGTGCCAGCGGGGGGACGTACCAAGAGACCCAGTACTTC.

The chain couples TRBV7-8 to TRBJ2-6, with 9 bases matching TRBD1. The V and J ends lost 6 bases and 0 bases, in that order; junction bases with no gene match: 15. CDR3 length: 20 residues. Germline assignment: CDR1 SGHVS and CDR2 FQNEAQ. CDR3 DNA: TGTGCCAGCAGTACGGACAGGGGCTCGTCCATCATCTCTGGGGCCAACGTCCTGACTTTC. Protein product: CASSTDRGSSIISGANVLTF.

This rearrangement joins TRBV20-1 to TRBJ1-1; D gene uncertain. V was trimmed by 6 bases and J by 3 bases, leaving 17 bases between them. The germline V gene encodes CDR1 DFQATT and CDR2 SNEGSKA (reference sequence). The length of the CDR3 is 14 residues. Written as DNA, the CDR3 is TGCAGTGCCAAGGTCTCGGGATTCGACACTGAAGCTTTCTTT. Its translation is CSAKVSGFDTEAFF.

The chain joins TRBV6-5 to TRBJ2-2, with D maybe TRBD1 (5 bases). The CDR3 sequence is 14 residues long. Trimming shortened V by 0 bases and J by 5 bases, and 7 bases separated the two germline ends. Germline V gene sequence: CDR1 MNHEY, CDR2 SVGAGI. The CDR3 is CASSYSSGTGELFF. In DNA form, the CDR3 reads TGTGCCAGCAGTTACTCATCAGGGACCGGGGAGCTGTTTTTT.

The chain combines TRBV5-1 with TRBJ2-5; unclear D gene. Germline CDR1 and CDR2: SGHRS and YFSETQ. This CDR3 comprises 16 residues. The ends were cut back, 0 bases at V and 2 bases at J, with 14 bases in the middle. The CDR3 DNA follows: TGCGCCAGCAGCTTGGAGGGAAATCCAGTTCAAGAGACCCAGTACTTC. Translating gives CASSLEGNPVQETQYF.